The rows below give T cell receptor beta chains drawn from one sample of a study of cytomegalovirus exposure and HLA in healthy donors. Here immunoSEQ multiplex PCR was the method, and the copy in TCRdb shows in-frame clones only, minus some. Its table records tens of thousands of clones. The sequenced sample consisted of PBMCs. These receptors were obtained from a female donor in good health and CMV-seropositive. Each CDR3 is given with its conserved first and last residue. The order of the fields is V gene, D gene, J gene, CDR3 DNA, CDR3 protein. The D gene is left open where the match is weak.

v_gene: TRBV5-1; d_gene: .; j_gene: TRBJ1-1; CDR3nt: TGCGCCAGCAGCTTGGAAGGGGGCACTGAAGCTTTCTTT; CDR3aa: CASSLEGGTEAFF
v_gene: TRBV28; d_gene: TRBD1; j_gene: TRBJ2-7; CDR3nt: TGTGCCAGCAGTTCGGGGACAGTCCCCGGCGAGCAGTACTTC; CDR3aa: CASSSGTVPGEQYF
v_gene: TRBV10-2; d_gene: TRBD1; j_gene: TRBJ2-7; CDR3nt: TGCGCCGCTTCGCTCCAGACAGGGTACTACGAGCAGTACTTC; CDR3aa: CAASLQTGYYEQYF
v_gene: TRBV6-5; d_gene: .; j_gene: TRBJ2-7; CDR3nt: TGTGCCAGCATTGGGACACCAGACTACGAGCAGTACTTC; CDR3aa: CASIGTPDYEQYF
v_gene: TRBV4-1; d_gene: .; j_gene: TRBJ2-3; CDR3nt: TGCGCCAGCAGCCAAGATCCCAGGGCCGCAGATACGCAGTATTTT; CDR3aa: CASSQDPRAADTQYF
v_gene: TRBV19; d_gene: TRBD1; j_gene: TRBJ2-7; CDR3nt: TGTGCCAGTAGTACGGGGACAGGGGCCTACGAGCAGTACTTC; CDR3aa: CASSTGTGAYEQYF
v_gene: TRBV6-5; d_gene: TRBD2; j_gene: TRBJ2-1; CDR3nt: TGTGCCAGCAGTTACTCGGTTAGCGGGGGGGTCGAGCAGTTCTTC; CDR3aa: CASSYSVSGGVEQFF
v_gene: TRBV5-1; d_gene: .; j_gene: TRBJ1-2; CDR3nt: TGCGCCAGCAGCGCGCAGGGAAACTATGGCTACACCTTC; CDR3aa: CASSAQGNYGYTF
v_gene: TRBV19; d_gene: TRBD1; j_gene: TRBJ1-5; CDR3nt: TGTGCCAGTAGCCGAACAGGGGTTAGCAATCAGCACCAGCATTTT; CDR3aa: CASSRTGVSNQHQHF
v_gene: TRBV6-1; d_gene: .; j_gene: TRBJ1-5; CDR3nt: TGTGCCAGCAGTGAACCGGGGGTCATCAATCAGCCCCAGCATTTT; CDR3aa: CASSEPGVINQPQHF
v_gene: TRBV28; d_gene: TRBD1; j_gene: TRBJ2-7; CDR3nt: TGTGCCAGCAGTTTATCCGGGACAGGGGGCTATGAGCAGTACTTC; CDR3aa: CASSLSGTGGYEQYF
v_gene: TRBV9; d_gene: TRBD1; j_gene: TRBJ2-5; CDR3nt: TGTGCCAGCAGCTACCGGGACAGGGGACAAGAGACCCAGTACTTC; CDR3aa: CASSYRDRGQETQYF
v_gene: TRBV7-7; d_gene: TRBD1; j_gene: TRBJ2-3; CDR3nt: TGTGCTAGCAGCCGGGACAGGGGATCCGATACGCAGTATTTT; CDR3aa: CASSRDRGSDTQYF
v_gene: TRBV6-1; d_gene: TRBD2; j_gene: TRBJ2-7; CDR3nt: TGTGCCAGCAGTGAAGCCAGGACTAGCGGGGGCTACGAGCAGTACTTC; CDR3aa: CASSEARTSGGYEQYF
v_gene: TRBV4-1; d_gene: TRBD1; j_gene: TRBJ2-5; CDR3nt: TGCGCCAGCAGCCATCCCGACAGGGGGAAGGAGACCCAGTACTTC; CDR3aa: CASSHPDRGKETQYF
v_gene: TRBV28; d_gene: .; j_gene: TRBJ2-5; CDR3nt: TGTGCCAGCAGTGGAGTGACCCAGTACTTC; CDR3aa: CASSGVTQYF
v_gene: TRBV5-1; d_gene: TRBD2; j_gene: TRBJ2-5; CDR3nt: TGCGCCAGCAGCCTGGGACTAGCGGGAGCGGAGACCCAGTACTTC; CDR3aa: CASSLGLAGAETQYF
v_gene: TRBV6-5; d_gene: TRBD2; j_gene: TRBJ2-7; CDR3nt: TGTGCCAGCAGCTTGACTAGCGGGAGCTCCTACGAGCAGTACTTC; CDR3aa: CASSLTSGSSYEQYF
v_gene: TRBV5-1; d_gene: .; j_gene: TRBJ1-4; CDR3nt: TGCGCCAGCAACTTGGGGGACAATAATGAAAAACTGTTTTTT; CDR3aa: CASNLGDNNEKLFF
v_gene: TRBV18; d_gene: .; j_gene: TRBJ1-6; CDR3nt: TGTGCCAGCTCACCAGGGAGTGGGATAAAGTCACCCCTCCACTTT; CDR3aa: CASSPGSGIKSPLHF
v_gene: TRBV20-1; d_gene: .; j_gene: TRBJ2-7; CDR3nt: TGCAGTGGTTCTAGCCCCAACGAGCAGTACTTC; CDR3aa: CSGSSPNEQYF
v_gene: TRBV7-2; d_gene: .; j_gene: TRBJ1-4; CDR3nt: TGTGCCAGCAGCTTAATGGGTGCAGGGACTAATGAAAAACTGTTTTTT; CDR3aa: CASSLMGAGTNEKLFF
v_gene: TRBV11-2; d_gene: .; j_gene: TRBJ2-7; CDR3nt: TGTGCCAGCAGCTTATACATCCACGAGCAGTACTTC; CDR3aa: CASSLYIHEQYF
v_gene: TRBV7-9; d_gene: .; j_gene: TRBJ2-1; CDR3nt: TGTGCCAGCAGCTTGGCCGATGAGCAGTTCTTC; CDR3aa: CASSLADEQFF
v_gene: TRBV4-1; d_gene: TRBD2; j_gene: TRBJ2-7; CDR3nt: TGCGCCAGCAGCCCCCGTAGCGGGGTTCACGAGCAGTACTTC; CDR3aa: CASSPRSGVHEQYF
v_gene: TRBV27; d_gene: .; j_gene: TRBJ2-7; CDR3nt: TGTGCCAGCAGTTTTTCAGGGGTCTACGAGCAGTACTTC; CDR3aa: CASSFSGVYEQYF
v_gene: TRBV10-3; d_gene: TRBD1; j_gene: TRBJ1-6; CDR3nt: TGTGCCATCAGCAGGACAGGGTTGTGGAATTCACCCCTCCACTTT; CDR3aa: CAISRTGLWNSPLHF
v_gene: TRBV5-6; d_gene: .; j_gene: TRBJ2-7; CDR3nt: TGTGCCAGCGGGAGCTACGAGCAGTACTTC; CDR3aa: CASGSYEQYF
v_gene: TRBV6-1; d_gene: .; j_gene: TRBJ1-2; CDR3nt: TGTGCCAGCAGTGATGTGCCGCAGTACACCTTC; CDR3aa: CASSDVPQYTF
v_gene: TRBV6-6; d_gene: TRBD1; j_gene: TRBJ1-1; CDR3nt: TGTGCCAGCAGTCAAAGGACAGGGCTTCACACTGAAGCTTTCTTT; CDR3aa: CASSQRTGLHTEAFF
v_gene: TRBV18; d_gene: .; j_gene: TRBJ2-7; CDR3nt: TGTGCCAGCTCACCAAGCGGGACAGGTTTAGGAGAGCAGTACTTC; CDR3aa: CASSPSGTGLGEQYF
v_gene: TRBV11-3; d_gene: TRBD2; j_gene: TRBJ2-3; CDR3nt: TGTGCCAGCAGCTGGCGGACTAGCGGGGCTACAGATACGCAGTATTTT; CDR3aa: CASSWRTSGATDTQYF
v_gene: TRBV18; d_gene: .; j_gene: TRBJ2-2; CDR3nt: TGTGCCAGCTCACCGGCCCAAAGAAACACCGGGGAGCTGTTTTTT; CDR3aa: CASSPAQRNTGELFF